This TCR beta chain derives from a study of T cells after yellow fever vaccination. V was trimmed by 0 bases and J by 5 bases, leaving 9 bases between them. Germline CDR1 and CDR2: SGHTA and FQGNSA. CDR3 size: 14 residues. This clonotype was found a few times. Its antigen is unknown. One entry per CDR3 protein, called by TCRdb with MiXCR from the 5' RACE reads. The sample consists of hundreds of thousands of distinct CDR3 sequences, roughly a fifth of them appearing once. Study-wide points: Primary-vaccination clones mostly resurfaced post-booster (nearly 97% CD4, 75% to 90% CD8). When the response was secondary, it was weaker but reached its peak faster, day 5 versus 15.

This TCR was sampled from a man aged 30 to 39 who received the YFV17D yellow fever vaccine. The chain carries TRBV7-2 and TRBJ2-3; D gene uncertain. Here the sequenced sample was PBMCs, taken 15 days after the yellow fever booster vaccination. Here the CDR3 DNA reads TGTGCCAGCAGCTTAGCGGGAAGAGAAGATACGCAGTATTTT. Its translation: CASSLAGREDTQYF.